What follows are 2 T cell receptor beta chains derived from one specimen sequenced in a study of graft-versus-host responses after intestinal transplantation. Method: immunoSEQ multiplex PCR; TCRdb's copy keeps in-frame clones and lacks some. The profile covers approximately 89,000 clones, with around 93% appearing a single time and about 1% taken by the ten largest. No antigen has been assigned to these receptors. Here the sequenced sample was unstimulated CD8+ T cells sorted from spleen or lymph node cells, taken before transplant. The source of these receptors is a human donor who was the organ donor for an intestinal transplant.

The chain is built from TRBV27 and TRBJ2-7; 7 bases match TRBD2. Per the germline V gene, CDR1 is MNHEY and CDR2 is SMNVEV (reference sequence). With 4 bases clipped from V and 0 bases from J, the junction kept 3 bases outside the gene matches. The CDR3 is 14 residues long. The chain's CDR3 is CASSYGGGSYEQYF. CDR3 nucleotides: TGTGCCAGCAGTTACGGCGGGGGCTCCTACGAGCAGTACTTC.

Only one count was recorded for this clone. The chain links TRBV5-4 to TRBJ2-7; TRBD1 agrees at 7 bases. J was trimmed by 6 bases and V by 2 bases; bases with no gene match: 23. The CDR3 has 19 amino acids. Per germline, CDR1 SGHNT and CDR2 YYREEE (reference sequence). The CDR3, as DNA: TGTGCCAGCAGCTTACATCGTCAAGCCTGGGACAGCCTGGGGGCCGAGCAGTACTTC. Encoded protein: CASSLHRQAWDSLGAEQYF.